The 29 T cell receptor beta chains presented below share a single source sample, sequenced in a study of blood T cell repertoires in COVID-19. Generated by immunoSEQ multiplex PCR, the TCRdb table keeps only in-frame clones and is missing some. Found here are 70,000 or so clones, roughly 74% of them singletons; the top ten hold 15%. The sequenced material came from peripheral blood. Source of these receptors: a human donor in a cohort sampled during active COVID-19.

The genes are TRBV2 and TRBJ2-5; no clear D. The germline gives CDR1 SNHLY, CDR2 FYNNEI. The germline V and J ends were trimmed by 6 bases and 2 bases, with 4 bases remaining between them. CDR3 length: 11 amino acids. The CDR3 region has the DNA TGTGCCAGCAGCGTACAAGAGACCCAGTACTTC. Translated, it gives CASSVQETQYF.

The rearrangement joins TRBV7-2 to TRBJ2-1, with a possible D match to TRBD1 (5 bases). CDR3 length equals 14 residues. Per the germline V gene, CDR1 is SGHTA and CDR2 is FQGNSA. Trimming took off 5 bases at V and 4 bases at J, with 12 bases between the two ends. CDR3 sequence: CASSAQTAYNEQFF. Here the CDR3 DNA reads TGTGCCAGCAGCGCTCAGACAGCATACAATGAGCAGTTCTTC.

In this sample, this clone turned up a few times. Other DNA variants within this sample encode the same CDR3. The chain carries TRBV5-5 and TRBJ1-5, with 7 bases matching TRBD1. The germline gives CDR1 SGHKS, CDR2 YYEKEE (reference sequence). V lost 4 bases and J lost 1; bases outside the gene matches: 5. This CDR3 region has 15 residues. The CDR3 is CASSAGQASNQPQHF. The CDR3 bases are TGTGCCAGCAGCGCCGGACAGGCGAGCAATCAGCCCCAGCATTTT.

This chain joins TRBV19 and TRBJ2-3; 11 bases are shared with TRBD2. The CDR3 is made up of 16 amino acids. From germline, CDR1 is LNHDA and CDR2 SQIVND (reference sequence). V gave up 0 bases and J gave up 4 bases; unmatched junction bases: 3. This CDR3 is CASSIDLAGGPDTQYF. The DNA for the CDR3 is TGTGCCAGTAGTATAGACCTAGCGGGAGGCCCAGATACGCAGTATTTT.

The rearrangement links TRBV5-6 to TRBJ2-7; 7 positions match TRBD2. The CDR3 has 15 amino acids. Germline V gene data show CDR1 as SGHDT and CDR2 as YYEEEE. Losses at the gene ends were 0 bases for V and 2 bases for J; bases not matched to a gene: 5. DNA of the CDR3: TGTGCCAGCAGCTTGGTTGCGGGAGAAACCTACGAGCAGTACTTC. Translating gives CASSLVAGETYEQYF.

In DNA form, the CDR3 reads TGCGCCAGCAGCTTGGGCGGGGAAACCGAATATAATTCACCCCTCCACTTT. It is translated as CASSLGGETEYNSPLHF. The gene calls are TRBV5-1 and TRBJ1-6; D call uncertain. V dropped 0 bases and J dropped 4 bases, with 14 bases sitting between them. From germline, CDR1 is SGHRS and CDR2 YFSETQ. The CDR3 is 17 amino acids. Complete variable domain (other parts from reference TRBV5-1 and TRBJ1-6): KAGVTQTPRYLIKTRGQQVTLSCSPISGHRSVSWYQQTPGQGLQFLFEYFSETQRNKGNFPGRFSGRQFSNSRSEMNVSTLELGDSALYLCASSLGGETEYNSPLHFGNGTRLTVT.

This rearrangement joins TRBV7-2 to TRBJ2-7, with 7 positions matching TRBD2. The CDR3 is made up of 16 amino acids. The J segment lost 4 bases and the V segment lost 1 base, leaving 10 bases of the junction unmatched. The V gene's germline CDR1 is SGHTA and CDR2 FQGNSA. The chain's CDR3 is CASSLGGGGRLYEQYF. The CDR3 DNA is TGTGCCAGCAGCTTAGGAGGCGGCGGGAGATTGTACGAGCAGTACTTC.

This clone was observed many times. The chain joins TRBV28 to TRBJ1-2; D may be TRBD1 (5 bases). Trimming stripped 6 bases from V and 8 bases from J, with 22 bases between. This CDR3 region has 15 residues. Germline loops: CDR1 MDHEN, CDR2 SYDVKM. CDR3 bases: TGTGCCAGCAGAGAGACCCCGGACACCCTTCGGGGCTACACCTTC. Translated: CASRETPDTLRGYTF.

Details on this clone: The sample holds other DNA sequences that translate to the same CDR3. The chain employs TRBV5-1 and TRBJ2-7; D is unclear. V was trimmed by 0 bases and J by 2 bases, leaving 9 bases between them. The CDR3 length is 14 residues. Germline V lookup: CDR1 SGHRS, CDR2 YFSETQ. The CDR3 reads CASSLGDKPYEQYF. The CDR3 DNA is TGCGCCAGCAGCTTGGGAGACAAGCCCTACGAGCAGTACTTC.

The chain has TRBV11-3 and TRBJ2-7; possibly TRBD1 for D (5 bases). Trimming cost V 5 bases and J 3 bases, with 11 bases left between them. CDR3 size: 13 residues. CDR1 and CDR2 from the germline V gene are SGHNT and YENEEA. In DNA, the CDR3 is TGTGCCAGCAGCCCGACAGAAGGCTACGAGCAGTACTTC. It yields the protein CASSPTEGYEQYF.

The rearrangement uses TRBV11-2 and TRBJ2-1, with D perhaps matching TRBD2 (7 bases). The CDR3 is 15 residues long. Germline V gene lookup returns CDR1 SGHAT and CDR2 FQNNGV. Trimming stripped 5 bases from V and 2 bases from J, with 13 bases between. CDR3 loop: CASSPGAGAYNEQFF. The CDR3 nucleotides are TGTGCCAGCAGCCCAGGGGCGGGAGCCTACAATGAGCAGTTCTTC.

The rearrangement uses TRBV5-1 and TRBJ2-5; D might be TRBD1 (6 bases). Germline V gene sequence: CDR1 SGHRS, CDR2 YFSETQ. With 4 bases removed from V and 2 bases from J, the gap between germline ends came to 12 bases. CDR3 size: 14 residues. The CDR3 reads CASSPQGNQETQYF. In nucleotides, the CDR3 is TGCGCCAGCAGCCCCCAGGGGAATCAAGAGACCCAGTACTTC.

This chain connects TRBV11-2 to TRBJ2-7, with D hard to call. V dropped 5 bases and J dropped 1 base, with 6 bases sitting between them. The CDR3 is 12 amino acids. Germline values: CDR1 SGHAT, CDR2 FQNNGV. The CDR3 loop reads CASSRSSYEQYF. In DNA form, the CDR3 reads TGTGCCAGCAGCCGGTCATCCTACGAGCAGTACTTC.

There are a few counts of this clone. The V and J genes are TRBV11-2 and TRBJ2-1, with 10 bases that match TRBD2. V trimming: 6 bases; J trimming: 4 bases; junction bases outside the gene matches: 6. CDR1 is SGHAT and CDR2 is FQNNGV in the germline V gene. This CDR3 contains 15 residues. CDR3 DNA sequence: TGTGCCAGCAGTTCAGCGGGAGGGTTTTACAATGAGCAGTTCTTC. Translation gives CASSSAGGFYNEQFF.

The chain recombines TRBV5-6 with TRBJ2-7; TRBD2 agrees at 14 bases. The CDR3 consists of 17 residues. V gave up 2 bases and J gave up 4 bases; unmatched junction bases: 8. Per the germline V gene, CDR1 is SGHDT and CDR2 is YYEEEE. CDR3 nucleotide sequence: TGTGCCAGCAGCTTCGGACTAGCGGGAGGTGTAGTGTACGAGCAGTACTTC. Its protein product is CASSFGLAGGVVYEQYF.

The gene calls are TRBV7-2 and TRBJ2-1, with 11 bases identical to TRBD2. The V gene's germline CDR1 is SGHTA and CDR2 FQGNSA. With 5 bases clipped from V and 9 bases from J, the junction kept 3 bases outside the gene matches. The CDR3 extends over 13 amino acids. The DNA of the CDR3 is TGTGCCAGCAGCGCACTAGCGGGAGTTGAGCAGTTCTTC. Amino acids: CASSALAGVEQFF. Combining the CDR3 with reference TRBV7-2 and TRBJ2-1 gives the whole variable domain GAGVSQSPSNKVTEKGKDVELRCDPISGHTALYWYRQSLGQGLEFLIYFQGNSAPDKSGLPSDRFSAERTGGSVSTLTIQRTQQEDSAVYLCASSALAGVEQFFGPGTRLTVL.

This clone was observed a handful of times. The chain combines TRBV19 with TRBJ1-5, with TRBD1 as a possible D gene (5 bases). The CDR3 loop spans 15 amino acids. Germline assignment: CDR1 LNHDA and CDR2 SQIVND (reference sequence). Trimming cost V 3 bases and J 5 bases, with 14 bases left between them. The CDR3 DNA reads TGTGCCAGTAGTATGGGGCAGGGCGCGTATCAGCCCCAGCATTTT. Its protein is CASSMGQGAYQPQHF.

The rearrangement links TRBV10-2 to TRBJ2-7, with TRBD2 matching 9 bases. Germline loops: CDR1 WSHSY, CDR2 SAAADI. V lost 7 bases to trimming and J lost 0 bases; unmatched junction nucleotides: 4. The CDR3 consists of 14 residues. CDR3 amino acids: CASTGLAVSYEQYF. The DNA for the CDR3 is TGCGCCAGCACGGGACTAGCTGTCTCCTACGAGCAGTACTTC.

The chain combines TRBV7-2 with TRBJ2-7; no definite D call. V lost 1 base, J lost 3 bases, and 10 bases lay in between. Germline CDR1 is SGHTA and CDR2 is FQGNSA. The CDR3 has 14 amino acids. The CDR3 bases are TGTGCCAGCAGCTTAGTCCCAGAAAGCTACGAGCAGTACTTC. This sequence encodes CASSLVPESYEQYF.

On this clone itself: A junction end diverges from the germline sequence, so it may reflect a read error. The CDR3 region has the DNA TGTGCCAGCTCCGAGGAGGGACAGCCCGCCTTC. It yields the protein CASSEEGQPAF. V and J are TRBV18 and TRBJ1-2; 7 bases are a match to TRBD1. The CDR3 totals 11 residues. In germline, CDR1 is KGHSH, CDR2 LQKENI.

The CDR3 region is CASSLVGGQGLDTQYF. In DNA form, the CDR3 reads TGTGCCAGCAGCTTAGTCGGGGGACAGGGGTTAGATACGCAGTATTTT. The J gene is TRBJ2-3, the V gene TRBV7-2; TRBD1 matches at 10 bases. The CDR3 runs to 16 residues. From germline, CDR1 is SGHTA and CDR2 FQGNSA. V shed 1 base, J shed 5 bases, and the junction held 6 bases outside the gene matches.

The chain employs TRBV7-8 and TRBJ2-7, with 10 nucleotides matching TRBD2. The CDR3 has 15 amino acids. Per the germline V gene, CDR1 is SGHVS and CDR2 is FQNEAQ. The V gene end was trimmed by 1 base and the J gene end by 6 bases; junction bases not matched to a gene: 6. Here the CDR3 reads CASSLGLAGVSEQYF. The CDR3 bases are TGTGCCAGCAGCTTAGGGCTAGCGGGAGTAAGCGAGCAGTACTTC.

This chain joins TRBV5-5 and TRBJ2-7; 9 bases fit TRBD1. Per germline, CDR1 SGHKS and CDR2 YYEKEE (reference sequence). V lost 4 bases to trimming and J lost 1 base; unmatched junction nucleotides: 6. The CDR3 is made up of 15 amino acids. The CDR3, as DNA: TGTGCCAGCAGCACACAGGGGGCGGCGTCCTACGAGCAGTACTTC. Amino acid sequence: CASSTQGAASYEQYF.

The chain carries TRBV20-1 and TRBJ1-4, with D possibly being TRBD1 (5 bases). From germline, CDR1 is DFQATT and CDR2 SNEGSKA (reference sequence). The CDR3 contains 13 residues. Deletions cut 3 bases from V and 6 bases from J, with 11 bases between. This chain's CDR3 is CSASLRDYEKLFF. CDR3 in DNA: TGCAGTGCTAGTCTCAGGGATTATGAAAAACTGTTTTTT.

The V and J genes are TRBV19 and TRBJ1-2, with 8 positions matching TRBD1. Unmatched junction bases numbered 3, after V lost 5 bases and J lost 4 bases. Germline CDR1 is LNHDA and CDR2 is SQIVND (reference sequence). The CDR3 consists of 13 residues. The CDR3, as DNA: TGTGCCAGTAGTTCTACAGGGGGCTATGGCTACACCTTC. It yields the protein CASSSTGGYGYTF.

In DNA, the CDR3 is TGTGCCAGCAGTGGTTTCGGTTCTAGCGGGTACGAGCAGTACTTC. The encoded protein is CASSGFGSSGYEQYF. The V and J genes are TRBV2 and TRBJ2-7; 8 nucleotides agree with TRBD2. There are 15 residues in the CDR3. Germline values: CDR1 SNHLY, CDR2 FYNNEI. The J segment lost 4 bases and the V segment lost 4 bases, leaving 9 bases of the junction unmatched.

The chain carries TRBV19 and TRBJ1-3; D remains ambiguous. The germline V gene has CDR1 LNHDA and CDR2 SQIVND (reference sequence). V lost 2 bases and J lost 4, with 9 bases in between. The CDR3 totals 14 residues. The CDR3 protein is CASSIRPTGNTIYF. CDR3 nucleotide sequence: TGTGCCAGTAGTATAAGGCCGACAGGAAACACCATATATTTT. The variable domain in full, with the rest retrieved from reference TRBV19 and TRBJ1-3, is DGGITQSPKYLFRKEGQNVTLSCEQNLNHDAMYWYRQDPGQGLRLIYYSQIVNDFQKGDIAEGYSVSREKKESFPLTVTSAQKNPTAFYLCASSIRPTGNTIYFGEGSWLTVV.

The chain couples TRBV7-2 to TRBJ2-7; the D gene is possibly TRBD2 (6 bases). CDR1 and CDR2 (germline): SGHTA, FQGNSA. This CDR3 region has 14 residues. Deletions cut 7 bases from V and 2 bases from J, with 15 bases between. In DNA, the CDR3 is TGTGCCAGCAACAAGGGAGGTCTACCCTACGAGCAGTACTTC. Protein sequence: CASNKGGLPYEQYF.

The genes are TRBV6-7 and TRBJ2-6; D possibly corresponds to TRBD1 (6 bases). TRBV6-7 is sorted into the ORF group, with uncertain function. The CDR3 spans 17 residues. Trimming removed 2 bases at V and 0 bases at J, with 11 bases between. The CDR3 protein is CASSYKGVNSGANVLTF. The CDR3, as DNA: TGTGCCAGCAGTTACAAGGGGGTTAACTCTGGGGCCAACGTCCTGACTTTC.